Included here is one T cell receptor beta chain sequence, with context. The antigen is undetermined. The data belong to a study of cytomegalovirus exposure and HLA in healthy donors. Study conclusions and caveats: TCR sequences were mostly rare, though some public TCRs occurred in many donors. It was 150 to 200 TCR beta chains that were listed as cytomegalovirus-associated. Subsequent analysis showed first-cohort TCR clusters tending to co-occur in 120 validation repertoires. Reports described diagnosis of cytomegalovirus status by the classifier as highly specific and sensitive.

Only in-frame clones appear in the TCRdb table, and some are missing; sequencing was by immunoSEQ multiplex PCR. This sample yields 170,000 or so clones, of which 85% are seen a single time; approximately 16% belongs to the top ten. The CDR3 is 14 residues long. CDR1 is SEHNR and CDR2 is FQNEAQ in the germline V gene (reference sequence). Unmatched junction bases numbered 4, after V lost 4 bases and J lost 7 bases. The clonotype originates from a young man in good health and CMV-seropositive. The sample comprised PBMCs. The gene calls are TRBV7-9 and TRBJ1-6, with TRBD1 identical over 7 bases. The CDR3 DNA reads as TGTGCCAGCAGCTATCCGGGACAGAATTCACCCCTCCACTTT. As protein: CASSYPGQNSPLHF.